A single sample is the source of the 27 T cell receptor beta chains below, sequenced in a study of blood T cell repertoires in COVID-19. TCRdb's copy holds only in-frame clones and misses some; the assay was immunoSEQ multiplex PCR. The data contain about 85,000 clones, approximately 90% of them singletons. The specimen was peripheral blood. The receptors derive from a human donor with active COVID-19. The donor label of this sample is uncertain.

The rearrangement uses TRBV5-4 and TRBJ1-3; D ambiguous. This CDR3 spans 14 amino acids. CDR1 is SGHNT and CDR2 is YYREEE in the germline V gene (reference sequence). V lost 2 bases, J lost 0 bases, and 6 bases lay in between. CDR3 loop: CASSLQSSGNTIYF. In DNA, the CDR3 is TGTGCCAGCAGCTTACAGAGCTCTGGAAACACCATATATTTT.

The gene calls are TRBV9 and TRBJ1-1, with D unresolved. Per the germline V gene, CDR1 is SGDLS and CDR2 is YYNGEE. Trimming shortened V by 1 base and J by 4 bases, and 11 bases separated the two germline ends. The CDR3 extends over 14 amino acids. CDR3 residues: CASSVLTEGTEAFF. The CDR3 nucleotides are TGTGCCAGCAGCGTACTCACAGAAGGCACTGAAGCTTTCTTT.

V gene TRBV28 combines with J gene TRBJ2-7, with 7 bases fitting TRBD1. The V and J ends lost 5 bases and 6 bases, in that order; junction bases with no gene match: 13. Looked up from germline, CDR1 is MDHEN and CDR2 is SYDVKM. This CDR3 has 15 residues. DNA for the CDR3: TGTGCCAGCAGTCCCTCGACAGGGTCCCTCCCCGAGCAGTACTTC. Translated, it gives CASSPSTGSLPEQYF.

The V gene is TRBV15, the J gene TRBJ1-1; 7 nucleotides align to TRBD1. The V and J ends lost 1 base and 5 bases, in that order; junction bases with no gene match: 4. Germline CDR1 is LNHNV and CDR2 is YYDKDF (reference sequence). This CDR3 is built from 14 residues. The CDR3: CATSRGQGATEAFF. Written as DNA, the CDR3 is TGTGCCACCAGCAGAGGACAGGGTGCAACTGAAGCTTTCTTT.

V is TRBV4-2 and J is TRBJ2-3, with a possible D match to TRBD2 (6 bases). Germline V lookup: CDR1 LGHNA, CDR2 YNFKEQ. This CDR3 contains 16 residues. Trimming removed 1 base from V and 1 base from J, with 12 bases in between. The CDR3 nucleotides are TGTGCCAGCAGCCAAGTGGGTGGCGGGGGCACAGATACGCAGTATTTT. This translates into CASSQVGGGGTDTQYF.

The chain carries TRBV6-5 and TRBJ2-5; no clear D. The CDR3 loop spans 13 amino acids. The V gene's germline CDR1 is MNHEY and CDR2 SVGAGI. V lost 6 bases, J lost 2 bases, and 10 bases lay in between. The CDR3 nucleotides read TGTGCCAGCAGCCTTTCCGGGCAAGAGACCCAGTACTTC. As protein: CASSLSGQETQYF.

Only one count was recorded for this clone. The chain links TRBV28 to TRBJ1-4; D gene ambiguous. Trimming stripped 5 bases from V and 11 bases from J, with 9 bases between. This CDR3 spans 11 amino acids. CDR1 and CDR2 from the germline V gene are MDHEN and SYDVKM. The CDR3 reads CASSAPGKLFF. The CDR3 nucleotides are TGTGCCAGCAGTGCCCCCGGGAAACTGTTTTTT. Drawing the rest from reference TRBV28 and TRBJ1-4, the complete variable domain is DVKVTQSSRYLVKRTGEKVFLECVQDMDHENMFWYRQDPGLGLRLIYFSYDVKMKEKGDIPEGYSVSREKKERFSLILESASTNQTSMYLCASSAPGKLFFGSGTQLSVL.

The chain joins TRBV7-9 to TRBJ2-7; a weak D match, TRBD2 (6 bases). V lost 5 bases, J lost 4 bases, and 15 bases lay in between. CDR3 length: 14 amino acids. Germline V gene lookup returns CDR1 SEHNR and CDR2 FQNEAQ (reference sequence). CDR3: CASSEGAGLYEQYF. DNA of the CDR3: TGTGCCAGCAGCGAAGGGGCGGGGTTGTACGAGCAGTACTTC.

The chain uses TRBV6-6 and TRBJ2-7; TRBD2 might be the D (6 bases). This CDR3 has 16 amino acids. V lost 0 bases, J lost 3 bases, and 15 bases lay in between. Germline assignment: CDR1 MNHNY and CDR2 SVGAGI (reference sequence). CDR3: CASSYSIDGTGYEQYF. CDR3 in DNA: TGTGCCAGCAGTTACTCGATCGACGGGACTGGCTACGAGCAGTACTTC.

The CDR3 bases are TGTGCCAGCAGCGTGCAGGGAAATATGAACACTGAAGCTTTCTTT. Its translation is CASSVQGNMNTEAFF. The chain employs TRBV9 and TRBJ1-1; D is possibly TRBD1 (5 bases). From germline, CDR1 is SGDLS and CDR2 YYNGEE. The V end was cut by 2 bases, the J end by 0 bases, with 11 bases between. This CDR3 contains 15 residues.

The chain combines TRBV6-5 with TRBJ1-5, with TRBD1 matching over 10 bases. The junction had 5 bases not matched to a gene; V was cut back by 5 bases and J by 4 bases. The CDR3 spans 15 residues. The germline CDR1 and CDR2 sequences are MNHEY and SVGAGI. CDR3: CASSIQDRGNQPQHF. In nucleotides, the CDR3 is TGTGCCAGCAGTATTCAGGACAGGGGGAATCAGCCCCAGCATTTT.

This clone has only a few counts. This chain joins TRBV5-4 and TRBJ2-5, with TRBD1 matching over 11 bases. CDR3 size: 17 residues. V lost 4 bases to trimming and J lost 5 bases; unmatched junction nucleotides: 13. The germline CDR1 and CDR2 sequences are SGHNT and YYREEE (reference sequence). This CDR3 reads CASSPRDRGSGKETQYF. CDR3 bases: TGTGCCAGCAGCCCCCGGGACAGGGGGTCCGGGAAGGAGACCCAGTACTTC. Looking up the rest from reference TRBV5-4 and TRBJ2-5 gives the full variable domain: ETGVTQSPTHLIKTRGQQVTLRCSSQSGHNTVSWYQQALGQGPQFIFQYYREEENGRGNFPPRFSGLQFPNYSSELNVNALELDDSALYLCASSPRDRGSGKETQYFGPGTRLLVL.

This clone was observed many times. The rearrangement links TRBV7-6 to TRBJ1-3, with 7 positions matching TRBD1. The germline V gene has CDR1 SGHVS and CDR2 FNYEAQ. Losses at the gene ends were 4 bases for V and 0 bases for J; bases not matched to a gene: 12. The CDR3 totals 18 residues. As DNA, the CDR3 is TGTGCCAGCAGCTCCTCCCCCCTGGGACAGCTCTCTGGAAACACCATATATTTT. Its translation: CASSSSPLGQLSGNTIYF. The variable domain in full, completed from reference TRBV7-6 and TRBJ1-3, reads GAGVSQSPRYKVTKRGQDVALRCDPISGHVSLYWYRQALGQGPEFLTYFNYEAQQDKSGLPNDRFSAERPEGSISTLTIQRTEQRDSAMYRCASSSSPLGQLSGNTIYFGEGSWLTVV.

The CDR3 reads CASGTGGSGYTF. CDR3 bases: TGTGCCAGCGGGACAGGGGGCTCTGGCTACACCTTC. V usage is TRBV12-3 or TRBV12-4 and J usage is TRBJ1-2; 12 nucleotides match TRBD1. The J segment lost 7 bases and the V segment lost 8 bases, leaving 2 bases of the junction unmatched. This CDR3 contains 12 residues.

The CDR3 spells CASSQDLAGGNTGELFF. The CDR3 DNA is TGTGCCAGCAGCCAAGATCTAGCGGGGGGTAACACCGGGGAGCTGTTTTTT. This chain connects TRBV4-2 to TRBJ2-2; 11 bases fit TRBD2. This CDR3 spans 17 amino acids. CDR1 and CDR2 (germline): LGHNA, YNFKEQ. Trimming took 0 bases from V and 2 from J; bases not matched to a gene: 2.

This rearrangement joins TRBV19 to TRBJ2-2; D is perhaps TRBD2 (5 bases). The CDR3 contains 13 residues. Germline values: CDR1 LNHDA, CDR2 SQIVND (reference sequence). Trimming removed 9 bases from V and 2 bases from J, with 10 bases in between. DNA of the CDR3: TGTGCCAGCGGACTGGCAAACACCGGGGAGCTGTTTTTT. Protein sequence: CASGLANTGELFF.

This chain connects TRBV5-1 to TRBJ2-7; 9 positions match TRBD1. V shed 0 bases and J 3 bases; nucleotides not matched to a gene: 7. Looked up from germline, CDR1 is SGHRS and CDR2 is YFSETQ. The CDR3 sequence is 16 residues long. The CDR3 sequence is CASSLDPGQGRYEQYF. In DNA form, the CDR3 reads TGCGCCAGCAGCTTGGATCCGGGACAGGGCCGCTACGAGCAGTACTTC.

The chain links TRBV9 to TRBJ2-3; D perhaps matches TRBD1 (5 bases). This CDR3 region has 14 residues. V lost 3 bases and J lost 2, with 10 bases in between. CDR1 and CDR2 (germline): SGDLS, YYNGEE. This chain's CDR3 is CASSAYGATDTQYF. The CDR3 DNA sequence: TGTGCCAGCAGCGCATATGGGGCCACAGATACGCAGTATTTT.

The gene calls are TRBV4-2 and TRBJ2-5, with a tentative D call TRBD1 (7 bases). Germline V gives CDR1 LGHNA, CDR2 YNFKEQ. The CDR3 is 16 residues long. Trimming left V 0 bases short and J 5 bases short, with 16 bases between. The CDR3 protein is CASSQDLQAGGETQYF. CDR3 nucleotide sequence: TGTGCCAGCAGCCAAGACCTACAAGCAGGGGGGGAGACCCAGTACTTC.

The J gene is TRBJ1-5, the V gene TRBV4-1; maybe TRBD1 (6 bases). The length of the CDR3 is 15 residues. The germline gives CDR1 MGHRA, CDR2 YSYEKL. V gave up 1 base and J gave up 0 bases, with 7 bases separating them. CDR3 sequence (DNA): TGCGCCAGCAGCCAAGGACAGGTTAGCAATCAGCCCCAGCATTTT. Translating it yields CASSQGQVSNQPQHF.

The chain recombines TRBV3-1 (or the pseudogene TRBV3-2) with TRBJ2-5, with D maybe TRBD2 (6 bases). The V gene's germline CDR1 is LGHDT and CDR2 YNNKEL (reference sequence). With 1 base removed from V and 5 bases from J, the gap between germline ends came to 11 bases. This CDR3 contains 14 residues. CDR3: CASSQGLVWETQYF. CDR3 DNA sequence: TGTGCCAGCAGCCAAGGACTAGTTTGGGAGACCCAGTACTTC.

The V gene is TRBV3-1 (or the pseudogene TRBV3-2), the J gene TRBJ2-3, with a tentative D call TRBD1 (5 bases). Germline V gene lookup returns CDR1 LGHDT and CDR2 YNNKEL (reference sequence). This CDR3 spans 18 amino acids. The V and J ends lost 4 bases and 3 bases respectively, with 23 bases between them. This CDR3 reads CASSPFPTVLSGTDTQYF. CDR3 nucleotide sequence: TGTGCCAGCAGCCCCTTTCCGACGGTACTTTCAGGGACAGATACGCAGTATTTT.

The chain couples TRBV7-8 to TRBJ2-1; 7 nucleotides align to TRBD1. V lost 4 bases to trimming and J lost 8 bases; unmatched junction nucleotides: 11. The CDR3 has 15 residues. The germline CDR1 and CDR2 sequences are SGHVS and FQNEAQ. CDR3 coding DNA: TGTGCCAGCAGCTATCGTAGGGGGCGGGTTGATGAGCAGTTCTTC. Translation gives CASSYRRGRVDEQFF.

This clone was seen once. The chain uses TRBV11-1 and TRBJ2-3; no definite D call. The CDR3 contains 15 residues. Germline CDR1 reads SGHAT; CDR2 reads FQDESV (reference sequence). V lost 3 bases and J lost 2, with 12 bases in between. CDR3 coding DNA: TGTGCCAGCAGCTTTCATTCTGAGATCACAGATACGCAGTATTTT. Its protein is CASSFHSEITDTQYF. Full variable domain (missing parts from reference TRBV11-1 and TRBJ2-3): EAEVAQSPRYKITEKSQAVAFWCDPISGHATLYWYRQILGQGPELLVQFQDESVVDDSQLPKDRFSAERLKGVDSTLKIQPAELGDSAMYLCASSFHSEITDTQYFGPGTRLTVL.

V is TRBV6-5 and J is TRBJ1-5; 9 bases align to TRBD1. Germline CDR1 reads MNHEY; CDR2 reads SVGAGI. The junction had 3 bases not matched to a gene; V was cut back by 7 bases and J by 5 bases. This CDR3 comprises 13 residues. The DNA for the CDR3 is TGTGCCAGCACGGACAGGGGTTATCAGCCCCAGCATTTT. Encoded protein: CASTDRGYQPQHF.

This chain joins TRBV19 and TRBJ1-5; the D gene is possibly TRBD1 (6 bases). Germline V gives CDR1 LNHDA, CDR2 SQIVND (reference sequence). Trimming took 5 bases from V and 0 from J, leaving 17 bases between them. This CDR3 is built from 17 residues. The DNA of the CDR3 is TGTGCCAGTAGTCCCCTAGGACAGAAATATAGCAATCAGCCCCAGCATTTT. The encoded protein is CASSPLGQKYSNQPQHF.

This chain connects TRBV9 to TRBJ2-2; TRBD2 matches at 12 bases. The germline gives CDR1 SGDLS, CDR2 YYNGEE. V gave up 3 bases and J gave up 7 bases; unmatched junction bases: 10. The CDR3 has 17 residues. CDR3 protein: CASSASLAGGPSGELFF. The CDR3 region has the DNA TGTGCCAGCAGCGCCTCCCTAGCGGGGGGGCCGAGCGGGGAGCTGTTTTTT.